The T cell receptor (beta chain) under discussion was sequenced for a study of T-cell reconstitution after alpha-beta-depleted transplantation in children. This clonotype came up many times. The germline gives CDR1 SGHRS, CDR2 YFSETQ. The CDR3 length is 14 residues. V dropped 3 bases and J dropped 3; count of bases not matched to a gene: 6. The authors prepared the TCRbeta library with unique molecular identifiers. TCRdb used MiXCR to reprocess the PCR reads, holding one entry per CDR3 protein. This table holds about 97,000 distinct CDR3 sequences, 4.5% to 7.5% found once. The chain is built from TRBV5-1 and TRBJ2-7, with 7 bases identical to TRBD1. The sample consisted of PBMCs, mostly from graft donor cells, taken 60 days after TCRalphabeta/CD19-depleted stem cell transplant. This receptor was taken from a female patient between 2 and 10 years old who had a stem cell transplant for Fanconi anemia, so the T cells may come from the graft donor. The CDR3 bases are TGCGCCAGCAGCTCCCGACAGGGCGGCTACGAGCAGTACTTC. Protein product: CASSSRQGGYEQYF.